The clone carrying this T cell receptor (beta chain) has more than one count but fewer than ten. This sample stems from a study of spatial heterogeneity in lung cancer. Study context: There were consistently more beta-chain sequences detected than alpha-chain sequences.

Germline V gene data show CDR1 as SEHNR and CDR2 as FQNEAQ (reference sequence). There are 15 residues in the CDR3. The V gene lost 6 bases and the J gene lost 5 bases, with 19 bases spanning the gap. Time point of the sample: blood at routine non-recurrence follow-up after resection. The authors sequenced whole RNA from tumor, nontumor lung or frozen PBMC without sorting. From the 5' RACE reads, TCRdb called clonotypes with MiXCR, one entry per CDR3 protein. Of tens of thousands of distinct CDR3 sequences in the sample, roughly a fifth were seen once. Source: PBMCs, taken at follow-up. This clonotype was sampled from a male donor with early-stage non-small cell lung cancer. J is TRBJ1-1 and V is TRBV7-9, with a possible D match to TRBD1 (5 bases). DNA of the CDR3: TGTGCCAGCAGGGATCTAGGCGGAAGGGGAACTGAAGCTTTCTTT. It is translated as CASRDLGGRGTEAFF.